What follows are 13 T cell receptor beta chains derived from one specimen sequenced in a study of cytomegalovirus exposure and HLA in healthy donors. The primer mix had 60 Vbeta and 13 Jbeta primers. Sequenced by immunoSEQ multiplex PCR; TCRdb stores in-frame clones only, minus some. This table holds tens of thousands of clones. Sequenced material: PBMCs. Source of these receptors: a female donor in good health and CMV-seropositive.

This chain links TRBV5-1 with TRBJ2-7, with 8 bases that match TRBD2. CDR1 and CDR2 from the germline V gene are SGHRS and YFSETQ. V lost 4 bases and J lost 2; bases outside the gene matches: 11. The CDR3 extends over 16 amino acids. CDR3 region: CASSPTMIAGTYEQYF. The CDR3 DNA reads TGCGCCAGCAGCCCAACGATGATAGCGGGGACCTACGAGCAGTACTTC.

This chain uses TRBV13 with TRBJ2-7; tentatively, D is TRBD1 (5 bases). Between the trimmed V and J ends, which lost 4 bases and 2 bases, there was a span of 12 bases. The germline V gene has CDR1 PRHDT and CDR2 FYEKMQ (reference sequence). The CDR3 is made up of 14 amino acids. The CDR3 reads CASSSNRNAYEQYF. The DNA of the CDR3 is TGTGCCAGCAGCTCCAACAGGAACGCCTACGAGCAGTACTTC.

This chain uses TRBV5-1 with TRBJ1-3; TRBD1 is a possible D gene (5 bases). Germline lookup yields CDR1 SGHRS and CDR2 YFSETQ. V was trimmed by 1 base and J by 0 bases, leaving 11 bases between them. The CDR3 is made up of 16 amino acids. The CDR3 nucleotides read TGCGCCAGCAGCTTGCTGGACACCAGCTCTGGAAACACCATATATTTT. This sequence encodes CASSLLDTSSGNTIYF.

The chain couples TRBV18 to TRBJ2-1, with 14 bases matching TRBD2. Losses at the gene ends were 3 bases for V and 6 bases for J; bases not matched to a gene: 10. Germline assignment: CDR1 KGHSH and CDR2 LQKENI. The CDR3 loop spans 18 amino acids. CDR3 sequence reads: CASSPRTSGRKLRNEQFF. CDR3 nucleotide sequence: TGTGCCAGCTCACCGAGGACTAGCGGGAGGAAGTTGCGCAATGAGCAGTTCTTC.

The chain employs TRBV7-9 and TRBJ2-7; 8 nucleotides match TRBD2. The CDR3 length is 16 residues. The germline V gene encodes CDR1 SEHNR and CDR2 FQNEAQ (reference sequence). After removal of 3 bases from V and 6 bases from J, the junction contained 13 bases not matched to a gene. The CDR3: CASSFGALVRGGEQYF. CDR3 DNA sequence: TGTGCCAGCAGCTTTGGGGCCTTGGTACGGGGGGGCGAGCAGTACTTC.

The chain is built from TRBV5-1 and TRBJ2-5; D uncertain. Trimming cost V 7 bases and J 1 base, with 2 bases left between them. Germline values: CDR1 SGHRS, CDR2 YFSETQ. The CDR3 totals 10 residues. The CDR3 reads CASRQETQYF. For the CDR3, the DNA is TGCGCCAGCCGCCAAGAGACCCAGTACTTC.

V usage is TRBV7-9 and J usage is TRBJ1-1, with 9 bases aligning to TRBD1. CDR3 length equals 16 residues. Germline V gene sequence: CDR1 SEHNR, CDR2 FQNEAQ (reference sequence). V lost 1 base, J lost 7 bases, and 10 bases stayed unmatched. The CDR3 sequence: CASSLDRDRVSGEAFF. The CDR3 DNA reads TGTGCCAGCAGCTTAGACCGGGACAGGGTCTCGGGTGAAGCTTTCTTT.

This CDR3 is CASSSGSSAYEQYF. DNA of the CDR3: TGTGCCAGCAGCTCCGGGTCCAGCGCCTACGAGCAGTACTTC. This chain connects TRBV7-9 to TRBJ2-7; D remains unclear. CDR3 size: 14 residues. The V gene's germline CDR1 is SEHNR and CDR2 FQNEAQ (reference sequence). V was shortened by 4 bases and J by 2 bases, with 12 bases between the two germline ends.

The V call is TRBV7-9, the J call TRBJ1-2; 7 positions match TRBD1. V was clipped by 11 bases and J by 0 bases; unmatched bases: 6. Germline loops: CDR1 SEHNR, CDR2 FQNEAQ (reference sequence). The CDR3 contains 13 residues. CDR3 DNA sequence: TGTGCCGCAAGCACAGGGGCTAACTATGGCTACACCTTC. Translating gives CAASTGANYGYTF.

The chain uses TRBV18 and TRBJ1-2; 7 bases are a match to TRBD1. The CDR3 has 15 residues. Germline V gene data show CDR1 as KGHSH and CDR2 as LQKENI. V trimming: 3 bases; J trimming: 0 bases; junction bases outside the gene matches: 4. In nucleotides, the CDR3 is TGTGCCAGCTCACCCCCCAGGGGGGCTAACTATGGCTACACCTTC. Protein product: CASSPPRGANYGYTF.

The J gene is TRBJ2-5, the V gene TRBV7-9; 7 bases are shared with TRBD1. V lost 6 bases to trimming and J lost 3 bases; unmatched junction nucleotides: 4. CDR3 length: 13 residues. Germline loops: CDR1 SEHNR, CDR2 FQNEAQ (reference sequence). CDR3 coding DNA: TGTGCCAGCAGGACCGGGACAGAAGAGACCCAGTACTTC. Amino acid sequence: CASRTGTEETQYF. The whole variable domain, filled in from reference TRBV7-9 and TRBJ2-5, reads DTGVSQNPRHKITKRGQNVTFRCDPISEHNRLYWYRQTLGQGPEFLTYFQNEAQLEKSRLLSDRFSAERPKGSFSTLEIQRTEQGDSAMYLCASRTGTEETQYFGPGTRLLVL.

CDR3 region: CASSPVPGELFF. The CDR3 DNA follows: TGTGCCAGCAGCCCGGTACCCGGGGAGCTGTTTTTT. V gene TRBV7-6 combines with J gene TRBJ2-2; D not certain. CDR1 is SGHVS, CDR2 FNYEAQ, per germline. The CDR3 loop spans 12 amino acids. Trimming removed 5 bases from V and 6 bases from J, with 7 bases in between.

The CDR3 sequence: CASSGDRGMNTEAFF. In nucleotides, the CDR3 is TGTGCCAGCAGCGGGGACAGGGGGATGAACACTGAAGCTTTCTTT. V is TRBV9 and J is TRBJ1-1, with 11 nucleotides matching TRBD1. Trimming removed 3 bases from V and 0 bases from J; junction bases left unmatched: 1. From germline, CDR1 is SGDLS and CDR2 YYNGEE. The CDR3 sequence is 15 residues long.